This TCR beta chain is drawn from a study of T cells of healthy individuals. Per the germline V gene, CDR1 is SQVTM and CDR2 is ANQGSEA. V lost 4 bases and J 1 base, leaving 20 bases between the germline ends. CDR3 length: 16 residues. Using its own MiXCR run on the 5' RACE reads, TCRdb lists one record per CDR3 protein. Here the sample spans 95,000 to 100,000 distinct CDR3 sequences, 17% being singletons. V and J are TRBV29-1 and TRBJ2-7; D assignment may be TRBD1 or TRBD2 (5 bases each). This clonotype was sampled from a human donor in good health. CDR3 nucleotides: TGCAGCGTTGTGGGCAGGGAGTCTTCGGGATCCTACGAGCAGTACTTC. Translation gives CSVVGRESSGSYEQYF.